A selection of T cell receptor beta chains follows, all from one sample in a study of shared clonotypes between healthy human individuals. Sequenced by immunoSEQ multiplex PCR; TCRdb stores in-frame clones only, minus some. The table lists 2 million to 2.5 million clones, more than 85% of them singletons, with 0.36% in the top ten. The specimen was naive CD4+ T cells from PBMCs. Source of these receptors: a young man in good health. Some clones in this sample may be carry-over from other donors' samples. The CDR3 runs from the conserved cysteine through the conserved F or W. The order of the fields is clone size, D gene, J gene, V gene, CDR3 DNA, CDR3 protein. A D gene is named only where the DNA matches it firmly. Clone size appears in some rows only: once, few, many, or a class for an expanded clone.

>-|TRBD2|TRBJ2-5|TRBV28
TGTGCCACCCACCTGGGACTAGCAGTCGAGACCCAGTACTTC
CATHLGLAVETQYF
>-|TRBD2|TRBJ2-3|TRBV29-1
TGCAGCGTCAAAAACTGGGTACTAGCGGATAGCACAGATACGCAGTATTTT
CSVKNWVLADSTDTQYF
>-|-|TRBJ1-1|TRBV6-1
TGTGCCAGCAGTGAATTGGGGGCTAGGGACACTGAAGCTTTCTTT
CASSELGARDTEAFF
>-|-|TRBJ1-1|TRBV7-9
TGTGCCAGCAGCCTAGACGTGTTCACGGGTGAAGCTTTCTTT
CASSLDVFTGEAFF
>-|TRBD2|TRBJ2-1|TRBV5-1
TGCGCCAGCAGAGGGACTAGCGGGATCAATGAGCAGTTCTTC
CASRGTSGINEQFF
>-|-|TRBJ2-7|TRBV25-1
TGTGCCAGCAGTGATACCGCCTCCTACGAGCAGTACTTC
CASSDTASYEQYF
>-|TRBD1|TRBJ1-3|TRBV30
TGTGCCTGGCTAGGGGGCAGTCGATACTCCGGAAACACCATATATTTT
CAWLGGSRYSGNTIYF
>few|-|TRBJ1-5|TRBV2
TGTGCCAGCAGTGAAGTAGAATATAGCAATCAGCCCCAGCATTTT
CASSEVEYSNQPQHF
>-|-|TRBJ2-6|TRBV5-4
TGTGCCAGCAGCCGGGCGAGCTCTGGGGCCAACGTCCTGACTTTC
CASSRASSGANVLTF
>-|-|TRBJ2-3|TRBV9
TGTGCCAGCAGCGCACCGGGACTAGGGACAGGCACGCAGTATTTT
CASSAPGLGTGTQYF
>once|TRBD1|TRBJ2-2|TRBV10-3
TGTGCCATCGCCGCGTCGGACAGGGTCACCGGGGAGCTGTTTTTT
CAIAASDRVTGELFF
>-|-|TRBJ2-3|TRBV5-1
TGCGCCAGCAGCTTGTACGGGGCTTCCACAGATACGCAGTATTTT
CASSLYGASTDTQYF
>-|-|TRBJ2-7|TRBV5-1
TGCGCCAGCAGCTTATCGGGACCGGCCTACGAGCAGTACTTC
CASSLSGPAYEQYF
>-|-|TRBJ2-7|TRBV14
TGTGCCAGCAGCCAAGATAAGGGGTACGAGCAGTACTTC
CASSQDKGYEQYF
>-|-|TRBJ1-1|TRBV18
TGTGCCAGCTCACCACCGTTTACGAACACTGAAGCTTTCTTT
CASSPPFTNTEAFF
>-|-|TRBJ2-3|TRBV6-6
TGTGCCAGCACCGACCGGGGGGCGCGCACAGATACGCAGTATTTT
CASTDRGARTDTQYF
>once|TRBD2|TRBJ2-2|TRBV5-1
TGCGCCAGCAGCCCGAGCGGGAGGGGCAACACCGGGGAGCTGTTTTTT
CASSPSGRGNTGELFF